The sequence of this T cell receptor beta chain was determined in a study of shared clonotypes between healthy human individuals. Study context: Three CD4 naive, three CD4 memory, two CD8 naive and one CD8 memory plate were used per donor.

Every donor was a Caucasian adult from Nashville, Tennessee. Profiling relied on immunoSEQ multiplex PCR, and the TCRdb table lists in-frame clones only, not all of them. Of roughly 2,500,000 clones in the sample, 80% to 95% were seen once. The sequence was obtained from a man aged 18-30 years in good health. Some clones in this sample may be carry-over from other donors' samples. The source material was naive CD4+ T cells from PBMCs. The sample's subset: CD45RA+ positively selected.

The CDR3 reads CASSQEGAAAEQFF. In DNA, the CDR3 is TGCGCCAGCAGCCAAGAGGGTGCGGCTGCGGAGCAGTTCTTC. V and J are TRBV4-1 and TRBJ2-1; D ambiguous. The CDR3 totals 14 residues. V shed 0 bases and J shed 10 bases, with 13 bases lying between them. CDR1 is MGHRA, CDR2 YSYEKL, per germline.